This T cell receptor beta chain came from a study of OX40 agonist ivuxolimab in advanced cancers. Across the whole study: Ivuxolimab, an agonist antibody against OX40 (CD134), was given to patients. At 0.01 to 10 mg/kg, ivuxolimab was administered intravenously to patients every 2 weeks. Earlier anti-PD-1, anti-PD-L1 or anti-CTLA-4 therapy was permitted; 40% had received some.

Study results and caveats: By week 6 at 0.1 to 3.0 mg/kg, blood CD4+ and CD8+ T cells had expanded clonally.

This clone was picked up one time. No antigen is known for it. Data came from immunoSEQ multiplex PCR; TCRdb stores just in-frame clones and leaves some out. The repertoire has approximately 91,000 clones, 87% of them found once; the top ten carry approximately 0.5%. Germline V CDR1 and CDR2: SGHDN, FVKESK. Between the trimmed V and J ends, which lost 0 bases and 8 bases, there was a span of 11 bases. The CDR3 spans 14 residues. This chain uses TRBV14 with TRBJ2-1; D may be TRBD1 (5 bases). The specimen comprised CD4+ or CD8+ T cells sorted from blood, sampled in a trial of the OX40 agonist ivuxolimab. This sequence originates from an adult with an advanced solid tumor such as melanoma, head and neck, liver or kidney cancer. The CDR3 DNA sequence: TGTGCCAGCAGCCAAGATCTAGACAGCGATGAGCAGTTCTTC. Amino acids: CASSQDLDSDEQFF.